The source of this T cell receptor beta chain is a study of Graves' ophthalmopathy and Graves' hyperthyroidism. Absence of ophthalmopathy within 18 months of follow-up defined stable hyperthyroidism. Study-level findings and limits: Also, most clonotypes expanded in the thyroid above 0.001 frequency appeared in blood. The 13-signature model separated ophthalmopathy from stable hyperthyroidism at roughly 90% sensitivity and nearly 82% specificity.

On this clonotype itself: Its antigen remains unknown.

Using RNA transcripts, the TCR beta CDR3 regions were amplified. After a first-round RT-PCR with HTBI primers, a second-round multiplex PCR was run. TCRdb re-called the multiplex PCR reads with MiXCR, one entry per CDR3 protein. The sample has hundreds of thousands of distinct CDR3 sequences; approximately 21% are singletons. V was pared by 4 bases and J by 4 bases, with 4 bases of the junction left unmatched. This CDR3 region has 14 residues. Germline CDR1 MDHEN, CDR2 SYDVKM. The receptor comes from a woman aged 18-29 years with stable Graves' hyperthyroidism. Some clones in this sample may be carry-over from other donors' samples. The J gene is TRBJ1-5, the V gene TRBV28; 7 bases fit TRBD1. The sample comprised peripheral blood. Here the CDR3 reads CASSWDSFNQPQHF. The CDR3 DNA reads TGTGCCAGCAGTTGGGACAGTTTTAATCAGCCCCAGCATTTT.